These 27 T cell receptor beta chains were sequenced from one sample in a study of T-cell memory formation after mild COVID-19. TCRdb called the 5' RACE reads again in MiXCR, with one record for every CDR3 protein. Here the sample spans approximately 50,000 distinct CDR3 sequences, 12% being singletons. The sample taken for sequencing was PBMCs or a T cell subset sorted from them (not recorded which). Receptors were obtained from a man between 18 and 35 years old who had mild COVID-19 (a few samples of this study predate the infection). Cell type and time point are not known.

The chain recombines TRBV18 with TRBJ1-1, with TRBD1 matching 7 bases. The CDR3 covers 13 residues. V lost 4 bases and J lost 3; bases outside the gene matches: 2. Germline V gene data show CDR1 as KGHSH and CDR2 as LQKENI. In nucleotides, the CDR3 is TGTGCCAGCTCACGGGACAGATACACTGAAGCTTTCTTT. Its translation is CASSRDRYTEAFF. The complete variable domain, with remaining parts taken from reference TRBV18 and TRBJ1-1, reads NAGVMQNPRHLVRRRGQEARLRCSPMKGHSHVYWYRQLPEEGLKFMVYLQKENIIDESGMPKERFSAEFPKEGPSILRIQQVVRGDSAAYFCASSRDRYTEAFFGQGTRLTVV.

J is TRBJ1-6 and V is TRBV28; no definite D call. CDR3 length: 13 amino acids. Germline CDR1 is MDHEN and CDR2 is SYDVKM. Trimming removed 10 bases at V and 7 bases at J, with 14 bases between. The CDR3 protein is CATVGFPNSPLHF. CDR3 nucleotide sequence: TGTGCCACCGTAGGATTTCCAAATTCACCCCTCCACTTT. Full variable domain (missing parts from reference TRBV28 and TRBJ1-6): DVKVTQSSRYLVKRTGEKVFLECVQDMDHENMFWYRQDPGLGLRLIYFSYDVKMKEKGDIPEGYSVSREKKERFSLILESASTNQTSMYLCATVGFPNSPLHFGNGTRLTVT.

This clonotype has more than one count but fewer than ten. The rearrangement joins TRBV12-3 or TRBV12-4 to TRBJ1-5, with TRBD1 matching over 9 bases. V shed 6 bases and J 6 bases; nucleotides not matched to a gene: 9. The CDR3 is made up of 15 amino acids. In DNA form, the CDR3 reads TGTGCCAGCAGGTTGGGACAGGGAAGGGGTCAGCCCCAGCATTTT. Translating it yields CASRLGQGRGQPQHF.

This clonotype was observed a few times. The V and J genes are TRBV5-1 and TRBJ1-6; D is ambiguous. The CDR3 length is 14 residues. Trimming removed 0 bases from V and 5 bases from J, with 6 bases in between. The germline V gene has CDR1 SGHRS and CDR2 YFSETQ. CDR3 bases: TGCGCCAGCAGCTTGGATGTCCATAATTCACCCCTCCACTTT. It is translated as CASSLDVHNSPLHF.

This clonotype was observed a handful of times. The chain carries TRBV9 and TRBJ2-2; D possibly corresponds to TRBD2 (5 bases). The CDR3 is made up of 14 amino acids. The germline gives CDR1 SGDLS, CDR2 YYNGEE. The V end lost 4 bases, the J end lost 2 bases, and 9 bases lay between the germline ends. The CDR3 region is CASSPGLNTGELFF. The CDR3 DNA is TGTGCCAGCAGCCCAGGACTCAACACCGGGGAGCTGTTTTTT.

The V and J genes are TRBV5-1 and TRBJ2-3; possible D gene TRBD2, 6 bases. In germline, CDR1 is SGHRS, CDR2 YFSETQ. V was cut by 7 bases and J by 0 bases, with 9 bases left in between. The CDR3 covers 13 residues. The CDR3 region has the DNA TGCGCCAGCCGGGACTCGAGCACAGATACGCAGTATTTT. Translated, it gives CASRDSSTDTQYF.

In this sample, this clonotype turned up many times. The chain employs TRBV11-1 and TRBJ2-2; TRBD1 is a possible D gene (6 bases). The ends were cut back, 5 bases at V and 2 bases at J, with 18 bases in the middle. CDR3 size: 17 residues. Germline V gene lookup returns CDR1 SGHAT and CDR2 FQDESV (reference sequence). The CDR3 DNA is TGTGCCAGCAGCCTCGGCAGGGGAATGGTAAACACCGGGGAGCTGTTTTTT. Protein product: CASSLGRGMVNTGELFF.

The J gene is TRBJ2-2, the V gene TRBV27; possibly TRBD1 for D (5 bases). The V end was cut by 3 bases, the J end by 2 bases, with 13 bases between. The CDR3 contains 16 residues. Germline CDR1 reads MNHEY; CDR2 reads SMNVEV (reference sequence). CDR3 in DNA: TGTGCCAGCAGTTTTAGTATAGGGGTCAACACCGGGGAGCTGTTTTTT. Translated: CASSFSIGVNTGELFF.

This clonotype was seen repeatedly, ten times or more. This chain links TRBV9 with TRBJ2-7, with 7 bases that match TRBD2. The J segment lost 3 bases and the V segment lost 1 base, leaving 7 bases of the junction unmatched. Germline lookup yields CDR1 SGDLS and CDR2 YYNGEE. The CDR3 spans 15 residues. DNA for the CDR3: TGTGCCAGCAGCGTACTAGCGGATGGGGACTACGAGCAGTACTTC. This codes for CASSVLADGDYEQYF.

This chain connects TRBV5-1 to TRBJ2-7; maybe TRBD1 (6 bases). CDR3 length: 13 amino acids. Germline values: CDR1 SGHRS, CDR2 YFSETQ. Between the trimmed V and J ends, which lost 5 bases and 6 bases, there was a span of 15 bases. The CDR3 loop is CASRIQGAAEQYF. CDR3 bases: TGCGCCAGCAGGATACAGGGAGCGGCCGAGCAGTACTTC.

The chain links TRBV6-1 to TRBJ1-2, with D possibly matching TRBD1 (5 bases). The length of the CDR3 is 14 residues. Trimming took off 6 bases at V and 6 bases at J, with 17 bases between the two ends. Germline V lookup: CDR1 MNHNS, CDR2 SASEGT. CDR3: CASSTQGVGNGYTF. CDR3 bases: TGTGCCAGCAGCACTCAGGGAGTTGGGAATGGCTACACCTTC.

This clonotype was observed a few times. V is TRBV12-5 and J is TRBJ2-7; a weak D match, TRBD2 (7 bases). The CDR3 has 15 residues. Germline assignment: CDR1 LGHNT and CDR2 FRNRAP. V was cut by 7 bases and J by 1 base, with 17 bases left in between. CDR3 residues: CASVRGGAISYEQYV. Here the CDR3 DNA reads TGTGCTAGTGTTCGTGGGGGGGCCATATCCTACGAGCAGTACGTC.

At least ten counts were recorded for this clonotype. This rearrangement joins TRBV4-3 to TRBJ2-3, with 11 bases lining up with TRBD2. J was trimmed by 2 bases and V by 0 bases; bases with no gene match: 7. CDR3 length equals 18 residues. CDR1 is LGHNA, CDR2 YSLEER, per germline. DNA of the CDR3: TGCGCCAGCAGCCAAGATATCCTAGCGGGGGGATACACAGATACGCAGTATTTT. Amino acid sequence: CASSQDILAGGYTDTQYF.

At least ten counts were recorded for this clonotype. The J gene is TRBJ1-5, the V gene TRBV9; D remains ambiguous. V lost 0 bases to trimming and J lost 3 bases, with 13 bases between them. This CDR3 is 16 amino acids long. Germline loops: CDR1 SGDLS, CDR2 YYNGEE. CDR3 protein: CASSVALSPVNQPQHF. In nucleotides, the CDR3 is TGTGCCAGCAGCGTAGCTCTCAGCCCAGTCAATCAGCCCCAGCATTTT. The variable domain in full, completed from reference TRBV9 and TRBJ1-5, reads DSGVTQTPKHLITATGQRVTLRCSPRSGDLSVYWYQQSLDQGLQFLIQYYNGEERAKGNILERFSAQQFPDLHSELNLSSLELGDSALYFCASSVALSPVNQPQHFGDGTRLSIL.

This clonotype was observed a handful of times. V gene TRBV9 combines with J gene TRBJ1-1; TRBD1 matches 7 bases. The germline gives CDR1 SGDLS, CDR2 YYNGEE. Losses at the gene ends were 2 bases for V and 2 bases for J; bases not matched to a gene: 18. The CDR3 loop spans 19 amino acids. The CDR3 reads CASSVGTYGTASSNTEAFF. The CDR3 nucleotides are TGTGCCAGCAGCGTGGGAACCTACGGGACAGCCTCTAGTAACACTGAAGCTTTCTTT.

This chain joins TRBV30 and TRBJ1-5; TRBD1 matches 8 bases. The CDR3 length is 12 residues. The trim removed 1 base at V and 7 bases at J, leaving 0 bases unmatched. The germline gives CDR1 GTSNPN, CDR2 SVGIG (reference sequence). The CDR3 region has the DNA TGTGCCTGGAGTGGACAGGGGCAGCCCCAGCATTTT. Protein: CAWSGQGQPQHF.

The V gene is TRBV5-1, the J gene TRBJ2-2; D possibly matches TRBD1 or TRBD2 (5 bases each). The CDR3 runs to 17 residues. Trimming stripped 4 bases from V and 2 bases from J, with 18 bases between. Looked up from germline, CDR1 is SGHRS and CDR2 is YFSETQ. This CDR3 reads CASSPGADWVNTGELFF. The CDR3 DNA reads as TGCGCCAGCAGCCCCGGGGCCGATTGGGTCAACACCGGGGAGCTGTTTTTT.

Ten or more counts support this clonotype. CDR3 loop: CAISGLFGGDEQYF. CDR3 nucleotide sequence: TGTGCCATCAGTGGACTTTTTGGAGGGGACGAGCAGTACTTC. V gene TRBV10-3 combines with J gene TRBJ2-7; perhaps TRBD2 as D (6 bases). Between the trimmed V and J ends, which lost 4 bases and 5 bases, there was a span of 15 bases. The CDR3 is 14 residues long. Germline-derived CDR1 and CDR2 are ENHRY and SYGVKD.

This clonotype turned up a few times. This chain links TRBV7-2 with TRBJ1-2; a possible D gene is TRBD1 (6 bases). Per germline, CDR1 SGHTA and CDR2 FQGNSA. V gave up 6 bases and J gave up 1 base, with 18 bases separating them. The CDR3 has 16 amino acids. For the CDR3, the DNA is TGTGCCAGCAGGCCCCAGACAGGTGGTTTTAACTATGGCTACACCTTC. Translating it yields CASRPQTGGFNYGYTF.

This clonotype was counted ten times or more. The V gene is TRBV5-1, the J gene TRBJ2-1; unclear D gene. Germline CDR1 SGHRS, CDR2 YFSETQ. This CDR3 contains 13 residues. V lost 2 bases, J lost 9 bases, and 12 bases lay in between. CDR3 protein: CASSLGEIAEQFF. Here the CDR3 DNA reads TGCGCCAGCAGCTTAGGCGAGATCGCTGAGCAGTTCTTC.

The chain carries TRBV9 and TRBJ2-3; D might be TRBD1 (5 bases). CDR1 and CDR2 (germline): SGDLS, YYNGEE. Trimming took 4 bases from V and 2 from J, leaving 11 bases between them. The CDR3 spans 14 residues. In nucleotides, the CDR3 is TGTGCCAGCAGCTCAGGGATCCTCACAGATACGCAGTATTTT. Translated: CASSSGILTDTQYF.

Many counts were recorded for this clonotype. This sequence joins TRBV20-1 and TRBJ2-1; D perhaps matches TRBD2 (6 bases). The V end was cut by 6 bases, the J end by 0 bases, with 18 bases between. The CDR3 is 16 amino acids. From germline, CDR1 is DFQATT and CDR2 SNEGSKA (reference sequence). Here the CDR3 DNA reads TGCAGTGCGAACCACCCCTACGGGGGCTCCTACAATGAGCAGTTCTTC. Translation: CSANHPYGGSYNEQFF.

The chain combines TRBV6-5 with TRBJ2-7; no firm D call. CDR3 length: 12 amino acids. Germline lookup yields CDR1 MNHEY and CDR2 SVGAGI. The V end lost 5 bases, the J end lost 7 bases, and 12 bases lay between the germline ends. The CDR3 here is CASSNPFREQYF. CDR3 in DNA: TGTGCCAGCAGTAACCCCTTTCGGGAGCAGTACTTC.

This clonotype was counted at least ten times. This chain uses TRBV5-1 with TRBJ2-3; the match to TRBD1 covers 9 bases. The germline gives CDR1 SGHRS, CDR2 YFSETQ. There are 14 residues in the CDR3. The junction had 6 bases not matched to a gene; V was cut back by 5 bases and J by 5 bases. The CDR3 bases are TGCGCCAGCAGACAGGGGGCTGAAGGAGATACGCAGTATTTT. Translation: CASRQGAEGDTQYF.

The rearrangement links TRBV30 to TRBJ1-2; tentatively, D is TRBD1 (6 bases). CDR1 is GTSNPN, CDR2 SVGIG, per germline (reference sequence). The V gene lost 8 bases and the J gene lost 4 bases, with 20 bases spanning the gap. This CDR3 region has 14 residues. The CDR3 DNA reads as TGTGCCGGGGAAACAGGGCGAAGGCGCTATGGCTACACCTTC. Translation: CAGETGRRRYGYTF.

The chain recombines TRBV5-1 with TRBJ1-6; D is uncertain. Trimming stripped 0 bases from V and 7 bases from J, with 8 bases between. From germline, CDR1 is SGHRS and CDR2 YFSETQ. The CDR3 totals 14 residues. Here the CDR3 reads CASSLGLGNSPLHF. For the CDR3, the DNA is TGCGCCAGCAGCTTGGGGTTGGGAAATTCACCCCTCCACTTT.

The chain uses TRBV5-1 and TRBJ2-5, with no clear D. This CDR3 has 13 residues. The V end lost 4 bases, the J end lost 1 base, and 8 bases lay between the germline ends. CDR1 and CDR2 (germline): SGHRS, YFSETQ. The DNA of the CDR3 is TGCGCCAGCAGCGGGGTAGGCCAAGAGACCCAGTACTTC. Translating gives CASSGVGQETQYF.